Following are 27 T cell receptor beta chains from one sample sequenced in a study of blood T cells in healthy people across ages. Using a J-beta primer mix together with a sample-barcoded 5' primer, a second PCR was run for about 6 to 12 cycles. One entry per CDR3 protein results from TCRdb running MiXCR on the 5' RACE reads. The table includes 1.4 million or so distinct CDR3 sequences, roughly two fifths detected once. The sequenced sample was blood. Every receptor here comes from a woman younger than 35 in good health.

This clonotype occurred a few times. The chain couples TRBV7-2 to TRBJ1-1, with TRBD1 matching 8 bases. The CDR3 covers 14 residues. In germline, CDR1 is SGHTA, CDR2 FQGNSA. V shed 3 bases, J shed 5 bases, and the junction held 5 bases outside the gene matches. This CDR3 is CASSFDRGGTEAFF. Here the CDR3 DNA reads TGTGCCAGCAGCTTCGACAGGGGAGGGACTGAAGCTTTCTTT. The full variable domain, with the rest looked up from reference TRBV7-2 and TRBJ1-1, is GAGVSQSPSNKVTEKGKDVELRCDPISGHTALYWYRQSLGQGLEFLIYFQGNSAPDKSGLPSDRFSAERTGGSVSTLTIQRTQQEDSAVYLCASSFDRGGTEAFFGQGTRLTVV.

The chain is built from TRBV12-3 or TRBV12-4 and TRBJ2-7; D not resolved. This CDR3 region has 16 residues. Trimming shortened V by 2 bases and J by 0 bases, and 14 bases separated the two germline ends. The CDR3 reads CASSLTLGRSSYEQYF. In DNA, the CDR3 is TGTGCCAGCAGTTTAACCCTCGGCAGAAGCTCCTACGAGCAGTACTTC.

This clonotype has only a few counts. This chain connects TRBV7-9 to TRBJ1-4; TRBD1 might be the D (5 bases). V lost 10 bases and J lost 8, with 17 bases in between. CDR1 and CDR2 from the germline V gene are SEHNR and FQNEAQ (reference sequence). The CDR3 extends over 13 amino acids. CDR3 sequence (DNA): TGTGCCACCGACGGCAGGGCTCGGGAAAAACTGTTTTTT. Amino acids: CATDGRAREKLFF.

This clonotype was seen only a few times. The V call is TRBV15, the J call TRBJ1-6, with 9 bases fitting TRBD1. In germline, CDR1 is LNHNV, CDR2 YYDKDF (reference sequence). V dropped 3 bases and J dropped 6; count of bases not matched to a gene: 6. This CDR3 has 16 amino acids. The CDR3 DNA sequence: TGTGCCACCAGCAGGGCTCCGGGACAGGGTAATTCACCCCTCCACTTT. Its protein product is CATSRAPGQGNSPLHF.

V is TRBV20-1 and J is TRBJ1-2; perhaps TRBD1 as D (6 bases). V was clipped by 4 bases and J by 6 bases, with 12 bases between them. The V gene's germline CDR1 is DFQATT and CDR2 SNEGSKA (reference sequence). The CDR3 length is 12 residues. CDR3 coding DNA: TGCAGTGCTATAAACAGGGCCCATGGCTACACCTTC. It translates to CSAINRAHGYTF.

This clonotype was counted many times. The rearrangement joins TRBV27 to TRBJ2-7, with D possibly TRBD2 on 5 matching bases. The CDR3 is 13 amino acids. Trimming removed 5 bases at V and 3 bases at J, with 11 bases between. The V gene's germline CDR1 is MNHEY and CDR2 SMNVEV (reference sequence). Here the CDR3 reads CASSLSRGYEQYF. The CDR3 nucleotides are TGTGCCAGCAGTCTCAGCCGGGGCTACGAGCAGTACTTC.

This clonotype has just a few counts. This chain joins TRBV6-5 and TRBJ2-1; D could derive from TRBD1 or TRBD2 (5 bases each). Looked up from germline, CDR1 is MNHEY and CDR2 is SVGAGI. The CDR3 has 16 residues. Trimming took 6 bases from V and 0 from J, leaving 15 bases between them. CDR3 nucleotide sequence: TGTGCCAGCAGCCGCTCCGGGACCCGCTCCTACAATGAGCAGTTCTTC. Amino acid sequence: CASSRSGTRSYNEQFF.

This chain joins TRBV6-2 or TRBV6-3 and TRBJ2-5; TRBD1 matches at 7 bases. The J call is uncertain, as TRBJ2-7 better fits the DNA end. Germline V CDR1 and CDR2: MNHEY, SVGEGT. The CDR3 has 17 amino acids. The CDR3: CASRVIRTGQTPYEQYF. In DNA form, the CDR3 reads TGTGCCAGCAGGGTAATAAGGACAGGACAGACTCCCTACGAGCAGTACTTC.

The CDR3 nucleotides are TGCGCCAGCAGTGAGTCTAATCGGGTTCAGCCCCAGCATTTT. Translating it yields CASSESNRVQPQHF. J is TRBJ1-5 and V is TRBV10-2; D is unclear. The length of the CDR3 is 14 residues. Deletions cut 0 bases from V and 6 bases from J, with 9 bases between. The germline V gene has CDR1 WSHSY and CDR2 SAAADI.

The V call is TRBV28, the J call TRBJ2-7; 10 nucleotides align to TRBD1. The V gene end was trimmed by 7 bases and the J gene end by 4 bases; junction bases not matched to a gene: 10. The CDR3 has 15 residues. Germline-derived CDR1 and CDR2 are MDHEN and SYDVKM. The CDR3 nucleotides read TGTGCCAGCAACATAGGGACAGGGGTCGAGTACGAGCAGTACTTC. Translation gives CASNIGTGVEYEQYF.

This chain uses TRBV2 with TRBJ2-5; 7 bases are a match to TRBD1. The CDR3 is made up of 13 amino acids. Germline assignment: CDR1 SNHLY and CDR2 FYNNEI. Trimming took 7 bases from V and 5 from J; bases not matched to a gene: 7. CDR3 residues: CASIRGYGETQYF. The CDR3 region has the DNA TGTGCCAGCATCAGGGGGTATGGGGAGACCCAGTACTTC. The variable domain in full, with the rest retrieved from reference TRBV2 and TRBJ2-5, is EPEVTQTPSHQVTQMGQEVILRCVPISNHLYFYWYRQILGQKVEFLVSFYNNEISEKSEIFDDQFSVERPDGSNFTLKIRSTKLEDSAMYFCASIRGYGETQYFGPGTRLLVL.

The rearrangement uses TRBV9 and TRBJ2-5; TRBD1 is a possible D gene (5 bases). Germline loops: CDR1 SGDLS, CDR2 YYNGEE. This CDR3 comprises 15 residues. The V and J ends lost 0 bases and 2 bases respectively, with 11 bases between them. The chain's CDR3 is CASSVGGRTQETQYF. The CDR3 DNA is TGTGCCAGCAGCGTAGGTGGCAGGACACAAGAGACCCAGTACTTC.

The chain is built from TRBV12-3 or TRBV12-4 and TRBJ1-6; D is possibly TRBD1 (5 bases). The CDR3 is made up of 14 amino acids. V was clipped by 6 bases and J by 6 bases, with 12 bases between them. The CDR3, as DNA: TGTGCCAGCAGCCACGCGGGGGGTAATTCACCCCTCCACTTT. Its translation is CASSHAGGNSPLHF.

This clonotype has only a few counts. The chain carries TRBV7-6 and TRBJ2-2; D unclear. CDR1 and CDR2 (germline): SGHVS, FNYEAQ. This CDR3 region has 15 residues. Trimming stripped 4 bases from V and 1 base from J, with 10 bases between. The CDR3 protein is CASSSLNRNTGELFF. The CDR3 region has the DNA TGTGCCAGCAGCTCACTAAACAGGAACACCGGGGAGCTGTTTTTT.

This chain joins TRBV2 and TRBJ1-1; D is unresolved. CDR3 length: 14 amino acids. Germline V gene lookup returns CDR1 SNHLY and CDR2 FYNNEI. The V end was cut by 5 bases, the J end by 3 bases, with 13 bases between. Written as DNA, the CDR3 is TGTGCCAGCAGTTCACCGGCCCGGGACACTGAAGCTTTCTTT. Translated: CASSSPARDTEAFF.

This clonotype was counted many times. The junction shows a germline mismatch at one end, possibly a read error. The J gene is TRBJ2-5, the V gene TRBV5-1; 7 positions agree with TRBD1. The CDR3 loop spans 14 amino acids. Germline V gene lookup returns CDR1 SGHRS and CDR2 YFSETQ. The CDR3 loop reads CASSLVGTEETQYF. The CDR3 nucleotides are TGTGCCAGCAGCTTAGTCGGGACAGAAGAGACCCAGTACTTC.

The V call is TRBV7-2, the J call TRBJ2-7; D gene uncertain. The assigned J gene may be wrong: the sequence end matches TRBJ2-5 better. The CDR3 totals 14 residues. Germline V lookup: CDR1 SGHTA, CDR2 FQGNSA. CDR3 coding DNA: TGTGCCAGCAGCTTAGATGGAGTCCCAAGGACCCAGTACTTC. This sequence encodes CASSLDGVPRTQYF.

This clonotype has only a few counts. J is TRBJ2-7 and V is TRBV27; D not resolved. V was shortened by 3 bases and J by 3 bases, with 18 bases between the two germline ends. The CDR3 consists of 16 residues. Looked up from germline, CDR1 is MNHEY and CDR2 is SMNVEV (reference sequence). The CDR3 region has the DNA TGTGCCAGCAGTTTGGCCTCCCGCGTTACGGGCTACGAGCAGTACTTC. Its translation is CASSLASRVTGYEQYF.

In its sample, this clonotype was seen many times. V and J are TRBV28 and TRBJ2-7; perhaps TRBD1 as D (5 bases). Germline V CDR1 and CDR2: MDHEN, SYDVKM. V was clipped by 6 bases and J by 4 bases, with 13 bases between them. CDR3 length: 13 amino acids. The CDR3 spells CASSLPGRYEQYF. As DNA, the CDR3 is TGTGCCAGCAGCTTGCCAGGGCGATACGAGCAGTACTTC.

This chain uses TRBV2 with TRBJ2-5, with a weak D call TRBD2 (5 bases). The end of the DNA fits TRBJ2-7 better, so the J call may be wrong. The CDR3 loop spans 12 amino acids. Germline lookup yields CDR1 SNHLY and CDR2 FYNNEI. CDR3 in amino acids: CASTWLAGEQYF. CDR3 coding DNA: TGTGCCAGCACGTGGCTAGCCGGCGAGCAGTACTTC.

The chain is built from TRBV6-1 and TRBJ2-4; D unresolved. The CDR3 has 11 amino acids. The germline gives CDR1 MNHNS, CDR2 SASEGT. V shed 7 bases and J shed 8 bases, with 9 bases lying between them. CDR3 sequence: CASMTVDIQYF. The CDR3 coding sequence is TGTGCCAGCATGACGGTTGACATTCAGTACTTC.

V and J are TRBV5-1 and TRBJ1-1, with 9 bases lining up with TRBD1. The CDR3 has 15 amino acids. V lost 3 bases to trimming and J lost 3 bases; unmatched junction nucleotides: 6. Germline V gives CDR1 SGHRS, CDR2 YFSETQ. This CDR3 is CASSWGQGGHTEAFF. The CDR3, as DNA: TGCGCCAGCAGCTGGGGACAGGGAGGCCACACTGAAGCTTTCTTT. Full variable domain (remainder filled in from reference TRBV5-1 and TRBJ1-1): KAGVTQTPRYLIKTRGQQVTLSCSPISGHRSVSWYQQTPGQGLQFLFEYFSETQRNKGNFPGRFSGRQFSNSRSEMNVSTLELGDSALYLCASSWGQGGHTEAFFGQGTRLTVV.

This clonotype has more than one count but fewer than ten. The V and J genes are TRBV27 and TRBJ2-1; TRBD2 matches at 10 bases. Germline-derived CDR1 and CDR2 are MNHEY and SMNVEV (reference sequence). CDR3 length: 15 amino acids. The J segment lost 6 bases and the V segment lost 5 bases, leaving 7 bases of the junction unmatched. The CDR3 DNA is TGTGCCAGCAGTGGGCTAGCGGGAGATACCAATGAGCAGTTCTTC. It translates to CASSGLAGDTNEQFF.

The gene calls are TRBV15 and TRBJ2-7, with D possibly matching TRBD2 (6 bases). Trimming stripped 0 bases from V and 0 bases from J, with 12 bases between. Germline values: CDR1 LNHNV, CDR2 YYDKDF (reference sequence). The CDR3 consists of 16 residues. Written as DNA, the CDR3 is TGTGCCACCAGCAGAGATCAACTAGCCAGCTCCTACGAGCAGTACTTC. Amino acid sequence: CATSRDQLASSYEQYF.

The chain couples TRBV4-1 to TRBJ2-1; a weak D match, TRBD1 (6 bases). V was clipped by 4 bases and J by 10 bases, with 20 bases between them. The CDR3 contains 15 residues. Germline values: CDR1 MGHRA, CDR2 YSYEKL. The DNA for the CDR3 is TGCGCCAGCAGCCCATTCGCCAGGGGCTCCTACGAGCAGTTCTTC. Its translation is CASSPFARGSYEQFF.

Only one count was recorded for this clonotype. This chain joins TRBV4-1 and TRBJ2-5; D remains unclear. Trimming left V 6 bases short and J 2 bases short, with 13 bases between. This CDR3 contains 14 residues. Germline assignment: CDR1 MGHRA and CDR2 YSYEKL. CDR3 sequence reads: CASRQMGSQETQYF. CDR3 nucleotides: TGCGCCAGCAGGCAAATGGGGTCTCAAGAGACCCAGTACTTC.

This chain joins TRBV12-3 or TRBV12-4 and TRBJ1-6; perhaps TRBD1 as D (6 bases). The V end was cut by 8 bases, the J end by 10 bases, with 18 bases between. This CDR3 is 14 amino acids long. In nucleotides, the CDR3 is TGTGCCAGCGCAAGCCCGGGGGCAGAATCACCCCTCCACTTT. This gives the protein CASASPGAESPLHF.